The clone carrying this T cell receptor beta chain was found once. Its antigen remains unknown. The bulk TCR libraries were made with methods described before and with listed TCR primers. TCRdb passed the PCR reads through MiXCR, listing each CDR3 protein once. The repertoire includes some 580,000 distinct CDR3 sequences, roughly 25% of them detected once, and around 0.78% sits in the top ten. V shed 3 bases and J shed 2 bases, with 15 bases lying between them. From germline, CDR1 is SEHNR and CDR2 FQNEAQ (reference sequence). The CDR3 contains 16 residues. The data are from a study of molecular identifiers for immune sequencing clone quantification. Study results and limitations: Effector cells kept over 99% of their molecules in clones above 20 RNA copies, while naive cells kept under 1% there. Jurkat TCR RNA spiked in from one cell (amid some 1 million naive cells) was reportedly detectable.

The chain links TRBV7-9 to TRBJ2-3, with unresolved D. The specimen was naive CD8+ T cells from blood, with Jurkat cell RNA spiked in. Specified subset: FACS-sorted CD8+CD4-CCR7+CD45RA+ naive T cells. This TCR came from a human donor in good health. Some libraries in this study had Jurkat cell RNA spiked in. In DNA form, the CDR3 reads TGTGCCAGCAGCTTTGACGCAATACTAACCACAGATACGCAGTATTTT. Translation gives CASSFDAILTTDTQYF.